This TCR beta chain stems from a study of shared clonotypes between healthy human individuals. About the research overall: Plates per donor: three CD4 naive, three CD4 memory, two CD8 naive, one CD8 memory. Study-level results: Generally, estimated richness proved larger in naive subsets than it did in memory subsets. A handful of donors showed sharing of around 5% of naive CD4 clonotypes.

The naive CD8 fraction comprised CD45RO-negative cells positively selected for CCR7 and excluded terminally differentiated effector memory CD45RA+ cells. On this clone itself: The antigen is not known.

In germline, CDR1 is LNHDA, CDR2 SQIVND (reference sequence). The CDR3 is made up of 15 amino acids. With 3 bases removed from V and 5 bases from J, the gap between germline ends came to 16 bases. Methods used by the authors: Filtering differed for immunoSEQ, which gave only junction sequences without quality scores. The method was immunoSEQ multiplex PCR; TCRdb's version includes in-frame clones alone and lacks a portion of them. From that table come the V and J calls and clone size; the DNA was used to work out D and trimming. In the table there are over 2 million clones, less than 95% of which are singletons.

Input material: naive CD8+ T cells sorted from blood. The chain employs TRBV19 and TRBJ1-2; possible D gene TRBD1, 5 bases. The clonotype was recovered from a man aged 18-30 years in good health. The DNA for the CDR3 is TGTGCCAGTAGTATCGTCATCGGGGGTGGGTATGGCTACACCTTC. It is translated as CASSIVIGGGYGYTF.